Listed here is a single TCR beta chain. Antigen unknown. Indicated time point: pre-treatment sample, taken before nivolumab and TIL therapy. This entry comes from a study of TIL therapy for anti-PD-1-resistant metastatic lung cancer. As for the study in general: Median patient age was almost 55, ranging roughly 35-75 years. Points from the study as a whole: The cohort had more treatment-naive, never-smoker and oncogene-addicted patients than typical.

This was the immunoSEQ v3 assay. The table came from immunoSEQ multiplex PCR; TCRdb's copy has only in-frame clones and leaves some out. This table holds tens of thousands of clones, approximately 86% found once. The junction had 2 bases not matched to a gene; V was cut back by 3 bases and J by 5 bases. CDR3 length equals 13 residues. CDR1 and CDR2 (germline): KGHSH, LQKENI. The specimen was blood, collected at baseline. The source of this sequence is a person between 25 and 80 years old with non-small cell lung cancer. The rearrangement joins TRBV18 to TRBJ2-3; 7 bases agree with TRBD1. CDR3 sequence (DNA): TGTGCCAGCTCACCCAGACAGGGAGATACGCAGTATTTT. Translated: CASSPRQGDTQYF.